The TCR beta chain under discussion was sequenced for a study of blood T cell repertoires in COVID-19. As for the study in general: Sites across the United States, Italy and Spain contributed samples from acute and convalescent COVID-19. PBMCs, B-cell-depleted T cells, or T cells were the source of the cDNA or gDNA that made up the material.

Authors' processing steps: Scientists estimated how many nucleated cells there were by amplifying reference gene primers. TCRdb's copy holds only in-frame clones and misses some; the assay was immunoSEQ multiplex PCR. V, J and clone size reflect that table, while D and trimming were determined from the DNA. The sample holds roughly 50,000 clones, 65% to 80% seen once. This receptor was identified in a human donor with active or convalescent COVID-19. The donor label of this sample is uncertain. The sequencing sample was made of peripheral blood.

The CDR3 region has the DNA TGTGCCTGGGGACAGGGAATAAATGAAAAACTGTTTTTT. The encoded protein is CAWGQGINEKLFF. This chain uses TRBV30 with TRBJ1-4; 8 bases line up with TRBD1. The CDR3 totals 13 residues. Trimming cost V 5 bases and J 5 bases; bases outside gene matches: 4. CDR1 is GTSNPN, CDR2 SVGIG, per germline (reference sequence). The full variable domain, completed using reference TRBV30 and TRBJ1-4, is SQTIHQWPATLVQPVGSPLSLECTVEGTSNPNLYWYRQAAGRGLQLLFYSVGIGQISSEVPQNLSASRPQDRQFILSSKKLLLSDSGFYLCAWGQGINEKLFFGSGTQLSVL.